Below are 12 T cell receptor beta chains sequenced from a single sample in a study of regulatory T cells in long-lasting Graves disease. With iRepertoire HTBI primers and Arm-PCR of CDR3 regions, TCR beta libraries were built. In TCRdb, the multiplex PCR reads were re-called with MiXCR into one record per CDR3 protein. The data show about 400,000 distinct CDR3 sequences, 15% seen once. Indicated time point: newly diagnosed GD, antithyroid drugs for less than 3 months. From RNA extracted from PBMCs, the TCR library was made. The material sequenced was peripheral blood mononuclear cells (PBMCs), taken at new diagnosis, from a patient treated with antithyroid drugs. The receptor set was obtained from a female donor with Graves disease.

This clonotype occurred a few times. The V and J genes are TRBV10-3 and TRBJ1-2, with 11 bases aligning to TRBD1. The trim removed 6 bases at V and 0 bases at J, leaving 3 bases unmatched. Looked up from germline, CDR1 is ENHRY and CDR2 is SYGVKD. This CDR3 has 15 residues. The chain's CDR3 is CAIRPGQGANYGYTF. The CDR3 nucleotides read TGTGCCATCAGGCCGGGACAGGGGGCTAACTATGGCTACACCTTC.

This clonotype has only a few counts. CDR3 DNA: TGCGCCAGCAGCCAATTATGGGCGGACCAAAACATTCAGTACTTC. Its translation: CASSQLWADQNIQYF. The V and J genes are TRBV4-1 and TRBJ2-4; no reliable D call. The V and J ends lost 2 bases and 5 bases respectively, with 13 bases between them. Per the germline V gene, CDR1 is MGHRA and CDR2 is YSYEKL. This CDR3 spans 15 amino acids.

As to this clonotype: It may be a read error: a sequence one base away is much more abundant. The J gene is TRBJ1-2, the V gene TRBV7-2; D is uncertain. The CDR3 is 12 residues long. Trimming took off 1 base at V and 12 bases at J, with 12 bases between the two ends. Per the germline V gene, CDR1 is SGHTA and CDR2 is FQGNSA. The CDR3 region is CASSLEVHSHTF. The CDR3 DNA follows: TGTGCCAGCAGCTTAGAGGTCCACAGCCACACCTTC.

The chain is built from TRBV9 and TRBJ1-4, with 8 bases that match TRBD1. V lost 3 bases, J lost 8 bases, and 6 bases stayed unmatched. This CDR3 comprises 14 residues. CDR1 is SGDLS, CDR2 YYNGEE, per germline. This CDR3 reads CASSDDRGEEKLFF. The CDR3, as DNA: TGTGCCAGCAGCGACGACAGGGGAGAGGAAAAACTGTTTTTT.

This clonotype was seen repeatedly, ten times or more. This chain connects TRBV20-1 to TRBJ2-5; D is unclear. CDR3 length: 12 residues. V lost 0 bases and J lost 4, with 6 bases in between. Germline loops: CDR1 DFQATT, CDR2 SNEGSKA (reference sequence). For the CDR3, the DNA is TGCAGTGCTAGAGAACCGGGAGAGACCCAGTACTTC. It encodes CSAREPGETQYF.

The table lists this clonotype with many counts. V usage is TRBV7-6 and J usage is TRBJ1-3; D is unclear. CDR1 and CDR2 (germline): SGHVS, FNYEAQ. The V end lost 1 base, the J end lost 4 bases, and 8 bases lay between the germline ends. The CDR3 runs to 14 residues. The DNA for the CDR3 is TGTGCCAGCAGCTTAGGAGGGCGCGGAAACACCATATATTTT. Its translation is CASSLGGRGNTIYF.

This clonotype was counted between two and nine times. The rearrangement links TRBV9 to TRBJ2-5; D is possibly TRBD2 (5 bases). Trimming took off 0 bases at V and 5 bases at J, with 11 bases between the two ends. The V gene's germline CDR1 is SGDLS and CDR2 YYNGEE. This CDR3 has 14 residues. The CDR3 here is CASSVDGGEETQYF. In DNA, the CDR3 is TGTGCCAGCAGCGTAGATGGAGGTGAGGAGACCCAGTACTTC.

Only a few counts were recorded for this clonotype. V and J are TRBV19 and TRBJ2-7; D is undetermined. The V end lost 9 bases, the J end lost 0 bases, and 6 bases lay between the germline ends. This CDR3 has 11 amino acids. Germline V gene lookup returns CDR1 LNHDA and CDR2 SQIVND (reference sequence). Written as DNA, the CDR3 is TGTGCCAGAACGGCCTCCTACGAGCAGTACTTC. Protein: CARTASYEQYF.

This clonotype occurred many times. The V call is TRBV30, the J call TRBJ2-5; TRBD2 is a possible D gene (5 bases). The CDR3 is 14 residues long. CDR1 GTSNPN and CDR2 SVGIG come from the germline V gene (reference sequence). The ends were cut back, 0 bases at V and 3 bases at J, with 11 bases in the middle. CDR3 coding DNA: TGTGCCTGGAGTGTTTTGCCCGGGGAAGAGACCCAGTACTTC. Protein sequence: CAWSVLPGEETQYF.

This clonotype was found a few times. The V and J genes are TRBV5-4 and TRBJ1-5, with a tentative D call TRBD1 (5 bases). The CDR3 is 17 residues long. V dropped 3 bases and J dropped 4 bases, with 20 bases sitting between them. CDR1 SGHNT and CDR2 YYREEE come from the germline V gene (reference sequence). CDR3 in DNA: TGTGCCAGCAGCTACCAAGTCCCGGGACGTTTAAATCAGCCCCAGCATTTT. This encodes CASSYQVPGRLNQPQHF.

The chain uses TRBV9 and TRBJ1-5, with a weak D call TRBD1 (5 bases). The CDR3 length is 15 residues. With 5 bases removed from V and 4 bases from J, the gap between germline ends came to 16 bases. Germline CDR1 SGDLS, CDR2 YYNGEE. The DNA of the CDR3 is TGTGCCAGCAGTCCCGGGGGGAATGGGAATCAGCCCCAGCATTTT. Encoded protein: CASSPGGNGNQPQHF.

This clonotype was found many times. This chain connects TRBV2 to TRBJ1-2, with D unclear. V gave up 6 bases and J gave up 1 base, with 18 bases separating them. Germline V gene data show CDR1 as SNHLY and CDR2 as FYNNEI. The CDR3 contains 16 residues. CDR3 amino acids: CASSLSTAQSNYGYTF. In DNA, the CDR3 is TGTGCCAGCAGCTTGTCCACCGCTCAAAGTAACTATGGCTACACCTTC. The whole variable domain, remainder taken from reference TRBV2 and TRBJ1-2, is EPEVTQTPSHQVTQMGQEVILRCVPISNHLYFYWYRQILGQKVEFLVSFYNNEISEKSEIFDDQFSVERPDGSNFTLKIRSTKLEDSAMYFCASSLSTAQSNYGYTFGSGTRLTVV.